Following are 25 T cell receptor beta chains from one sample sequenced in a study of T-cell memory formation after mild COVID-19. Using its own MiXCR run on the 5' RACE reads, TCRdb lists one record per CDR3 protein. The sample has roughly 550,000 distinct CDR3 sequences; around 21% are singletons. The sequencing sample was made of PBMCs or a T cell subset sorted from them (not recorded which). The receptors shown here come from an adult woman who had mild COVID-19 (a few samples of this study predate the infection). Cell type and time point are not known.

This clonotype was observed a handful of times. The chain combines TRBV12-3 or TRBV12-4 with TRBJ1-2, with 9 bases lining up with TRBD1. The CDR3 has 15 amino acids. Losses at the gene ends were 3 bases for V and 4 bases for J; bases not matched to a gene: 6. The CDR3 reads CASSLGQGNPYGYTF. DNA of the CDR3: TGTGCCAGCAGTTTGGGACAGGGCAATCCCTATGGCTACACCTTC.

This clonotype was counted between two and nine times. CDR3 bases: TGTGCCAGCAGTTTCTTGGACGGGAACACTGAAGCTTTCTTT. Translation gives CASSFLDGNTEAFF. This rearrangement joins TRBV6-6 to TRBJ1-1; D is unresolved. The length of the CDR3 is 14 residues. V was cut by 4 bases and J by 1 base, with 10 bases left in between. The germline V gene encodes CDR1 MNHNY and CDR2 SVGAGI (reference sequence).

This clonotype was seen only a few times. The chain employs TRBV7-9 and TRBJ2-1; D is tentatively TRBD1 or TRBD2 (5 bases each). The CDR3 is made up of 13 amino acids. Germline CDR1 and CDR2: SEHNR and FQNEAQ (reference sequence). V was shortened by 10 bases and J by 3 bases, with 13 bases between the two germline ends. CDR3 residues: CATRDPIYNEQFF. In nucleotides, the CDR3 is TGTGCCACCCGGGACCCGATCTACAATGAGCAGTTCTTC.

This clonotype was recorded many times. This sequence joins TRBV5-1 and TRBJ2-1, with D possibly called TRBD1 or TRBD2 (5 bases each). V lost 1 base and J 7 bases, leaving 15 bases between the germline ends. The CDR3 extends over 15 amino acids. Germline V lookup: CDR1 SGHRS, CDR2 YFSETQ. CDR3 in amino acids: CASSLFGTEANEQFF. The CDR3 region has the DNA TGCGCCAGCAGCTTGTTCGGGACCGAAGCGAATGAGCAGTTCTTC.

This sequence joins TRBV20-1 and TRBJ2-1; a weak D match, TRBD2 (6 bases). CDR1 DFQATT and CDR2 SNEGSKA come from the germline V gene (reference sequence). Deletions cut 5 bases from V and 3 bases from J, with 29 bases between. The CDR3 is 19 amino acids. The CDR3 DNA reads TGCAGTGCTGGTTCCCCGAGGAGGGAAGGCTGGAGGGACTACAATGAGCAGTTCTTC. Translation gives CSAGSPRREGWRDYNEQFF.

The sample holds a few counts of this clonotype. The chain employs TRBV29-1 and TRBJ2-5; the D gene could be TRBD1 or TRBD2 (5 bases each). The CDR3 spans 13 residues. Trimming pared 6 bases from V and 4 bases from J, leaving 15 bases between. Looked up from germline, CDR1 is SQVTM and CDR2 is ANQGSEA. The CDR3 DNA reads TGCAGCGTCCCGCCGGGACCCGGAGAGACCCAGTACTTC. Translation gives CSVPPGPGETQYF.

In this sample, this clonotype turned up a few times. The chain employs TRBV7-8 and TRBJ2-2; 14 nucleotides agree with TRBD2. Germline values: CDR1 SGHVS, CDR2 FQNEAQ. The CDR3 contains 16 residues. V shed 5 bases, J shed 3 bases, and the junction held 2 bases outside the gene matches. The CDR3 DNA reads TGTGCCAGCAGCCGACTAGCGGGAGGGTACACCGGGGAGCTGTTTTTT. As protein: CASSRLAGGYTGELFF.

This clonotype showed up just a few times. The CDR3 protein is CASSSGPGGPGNEQFF. Here the CDR3 DNA reads TGCGCCAGCAGCTCGGGGCCGGGGGGGCCGGGGAATGAGCAGTTCTTC. The chain employs TRBV5-1 and TRBJ2-1; 8 nucleotides line up with TRBD2. CDR3 length equals 16 residues. Germline V gene data show CDR1 as SGHRS and CDR2 as YFSETQ. After removal of 3 bases from V and 7 bases from J, the junction contained 12 bases not matched to a gene.

The rearrangement links TRBV29-1 to TRBJ2-1; TRBD2 matches at 13 bases. The CDR3 length is 15 residues. Germline V gives CDR1 SQVTM, CDR2 ANQGSEA. The V gene end was trimmed by 6 bases and the J gene end by 5 bases; junction bases not matched to a gene: 7. CDR3 DNA sequence: TGCAGCGTCGCCGGGACTAGCGGGGCAAACAATGAGCAGTTCTTC. Protein sequence: CSVAGTSGANNEQFF.

This clonotype was detected a few times. The chain employs TRBV5-1 and TRBJ2-3; D is tentatively TRBD1 or TRBD2 (6 bases each). Trimming took 4 bases from V and 6 from J, leaving 18 bases between them. The CDR3 runs to 15 residues. Germline assignment: CDR1 SGHRS and CDR2 YFSETQ. The CDR3 is CASSPPSGAGDTQYF. The CDR3 DNA reads as TGCGCCAGCAGCCCCCCGTCGGGGGCAGGGGATACGCAGTATTTT.

V usage is TRBV7-9 and J usage is TRBJ1-2; tentative D call: TRBD1 (5 bases). V was pared by 5 bases and J by 7 bases, with 17 bases between. Looked up from germline, CDR1 is SEHNR and CDR2 is FQNEAQ (reference sequence). The CDR3 runs 14 residues. DNA of the CDR3: TGTGCCAGCAGCCAGACACCTGGGGCGGGTGGCTACACCTTC. It is translated as CASSQTPGAGGYTF. The variable domain in full, completed from reference TRBV7-9 and TRBJ1-2, reads DTGVSQNPRHKITKRGQNVTFRCDPISEHNRLYWYRQTLGQGPEFLTYFQNEAQLEKSRLLSDRFSAERPKGSFSTLEIQRTEQGDSAMYLCASSQTPGAGGYTFGSGTRLTVV.

This clonotype was seen at least ten times. The chain links TRBV6-2 or TRBV6-3 to TRBJ1-2, with D unclear. CDR3 length equals 13 residues. The germline CDR1 and CDR2 sequences are MNHEY and SVGEGT. Trimming removed 4 bases at V and 8 bases at J, with 14 bases between. CDR3 residues: CASSSARFLGYTF. The CDR3 DNA is TGTGCCAGCAGTTCGGCTCGATTCCTAGGCTACACCTTC.

Remarks on this clonotype: One junction end does not reproduce the germline sequence, and a read error may be involved. The chain combines TRBV20-1 with TRBJ2-1; maybe TRBD2 (5 bases). CDR1 is DFQATT, CDR2 SNEGSKA, per germline (reference sequence). The CDR3 runs 14 residues. For the CDR3, the DNA is TGCAGTGCGAGAGGGAGCACCCTCTACAATGAGCAGTTCTTC. It yields the protein CSARGSTLYNEQFF.

This clonotype came up a few times. The CDR3 loop reads CASSLVRERGYEQYF. The CDR3 DNA follows: TGCGCCAGCAGCTTGGTCAGGGAAAGGGGCTACGAGCAGTACTTC. This chain links TRBV5-1 with TRBJ2-7; D perhaps matches TRBD1 (5 bases). The CDR3 spans 15 residues. The germline CDR1 and CDR2 sequences are SGHRS and YFSETQ. Trimming left V 0 bases short and J 3 bases short, with 13 bases between.

This clonotype showed up just a few times. This chain uses TRBV7-3 with TRBJ2-1; TRBD2 matches at 13 bases. Per the germline V gene, CDR1 is SGHTA and CDR2 is FQGTGA. The CDR3 has 15 residues. V lost 0 bases and J lost 14; bases outside the gene matches: 7. CDR3 bases: TGTGCCAGCAGCTTAACCATTACTAGCGGGGGGGAGGAGTTCTTC. Its protein is CASSLTITSGGEEFF.

This CDR3 reads CATQPPGTGRGEQYF. The CDR3 region has the DNA TGTGCCACTCAACCCCCGGGGACAGGGAGGGGCGAGCAGTACTTC. This rearrangement joins TRBV2 to TRBJ2-7; 9 bases match TRBD1. V shed 10 bases, J shed 6 bases, and the junction held 16 bases outside the gene matches. The germline V gene encodes CDR1 SNHLY and CDR2 FYNNEI. This CDR3 is 15 amino acids long.

CDR3 in DNA: TGTGCCAGCAGCTTTAGCGGGACAGTCCAAGAGACCCAGTACTTC. Its translation is CASSFSGTVQETQYF. The gene calls are TRBV9 and TRBJ2-5; tentatively, D is TRBD2 (8 bases). The ends were cut back, 4 bases at V and 1 base at J, with 14 bases in the middle. Germline V gene sequence: CDR1 SGDLS, CDR2 YYNGEE. The CDR3 loop spans 15 amino acids.

V gene TRBV5-1 combines with J gene TRBJ2-5; D uncertain. Trimming removed 4 bases at V and 0 bases at J, with 10 bases between. The CDR3 length is 14 residues. Germline V gives CDR1 SGHRS, CDR2 YFSETQ. The CDR3 protein is CASSLGRNQETQYF. In DNA, the CDR3 is TGCGCCAGCAGCCTCGGGCGGAACCAAGAGACCCAGTACTTC.

The chain couples TRBV5-4 to TRBJ2-7, with 12 bases that match TRBD2. The CDR3 loop spans 14 amino acids. J gave up 5 bases and V 3 bases, and 3 bases lay outside the gene matches. Germline CDR1 is SGHNT and CDR2 is YYREEE (reference sequence). The CDR3 sequence is CASSSTSGSNEQYF. The CDR3 DNA is TGTGCCAGCAGCTCGACTAGCGGGAGTAACGAGCAGTACTTC.

This clonotype was seen a handful of times. V and J are TRBV6-6 and TRBJ2-7; 8 bases map to TRBD1. The CDR3 consists of 13 residues. With V trimmed by 8 bases and J by 2 bases, 5 bases remained unmatched. Germline values: CDR1 MNHNY, CDR2 SVGAGI (reference sequence). This CDR3 reads CASRMGQAYEQYF. The CDR3 DNA sequence: TGTGCCAGCCGCATGGGACAGGCCTACGAGCAGTACTTC.

The sample holds many counts of this clonotype. The V gene is TRBV5-1, the J gene TRBJ2-5; 11 bases are a match to TRBD2. The junction had 2 bases not matched to a gene; V was cut back by 0 bases and J by 1 base. The CDR3 has 16 amino acids. Germline CDR1 and CDR2: SGHRS and YFSETQ. The CDR3 here is CASSLDGLAGQETQYF. The DNA of the CDR3 is TGCGCCAGCAGCTTGGATGGACTAGCGGGCCAAGAGACCCAGTACTTC.

The sample holds a few counts of this clonotype. The V and J genes are TRBV18 and TRBJ2-1; unclear D gene. There are 14 residues in the CDR3. Trimming removed 4 bases at V and 8 bases at J, with 15 bases between. Germline V gene data show CDR1 as KGHSH and CDR2 as LQKENI. The chain's CDR3 is CASSRAGPLDEQFF. The CDR3 DNA reads TGTGCCAGCTCACGGGCCGGTCCTCTCGATGAGCAGTTCTTC.

At least ten counts were recorded for this clonotype. The chain employs TRBV5-6 and TRBJ2-1; D unclear. V gave up 7 bases and J gave up 4 bases, with 3 bases separating them. Germline assignment: CDR1 SGHDT and CDR2 YYEEEE. The CDR3 has 10 amino acids. CDR3 in DNA: TGTGCCAGCGGGTACAATGAGCAGTTCTTC. Its translation: CASGYNEQFF.

This clonotype was picked up many times. The chain is built from TRBV5-1 and TRBJ2-1; tentative D call: TRBD1 (6 bases). The CDR3 spans 15 residues. Deletions cut 2 bases from V and 2 bases from J, with 11 bases between. Looked up from germline, CDR1 is SGHRS and CDR2 is YFSETQ. The CDR3 sequence: CASSLEWDTYNEQFF. The CDR3 nucleotides are TGCGCCAGCAGCTTAGAATGGGACACCTACAATGAGCAGTTCTTC.

This clonotype was found a few times. The rearrangement joins TRBV5-1 to TRBJ2-5; possible D gene TRBD1, 5 bases. In germline, CDR1 is SGHRS, CDR2 YFSETQ. The CDR3 totals 15 residues. Deletions cut 4 bases from V and 5 bases from J, with 18 bases between. CDR3 nucleotide sequence: TGCGCCAGCAGCCCCACTCGGACACATTTTGAGACCCAGTACTTC. This encodes CASSPTRTHFETQYF.